This T cell receptor (beta chain) originates from a study of cytomegalovirus exposure and HLA in healthy donors (dated by TCRdb to about 2017). Background on the whole study: According to an earlier analysis of 587 of the donors, about 179 million T cells yielded 90 million to 130 million unique TCR beta sequences and 276 Gb of sequence data. An early release covering roughly 600 HLA-typed donors comprised 250 to 350 gigabases of sequencing data and some 79 million unique TCR sequences. Of the roughly 420 genotyped donors, 70% to 90% were placed in the genetic ancestry cluster associated with self-reported Caucasian donors. The study aimed to test whether signatures of past pathogen exposure could be identified by cataloging public T cell receptors. The study profiled the T cell repertoires of more than 500 subjects by immunosequencing and related them to cytomegalovirus serostatus. Besides the first cohort of roughly 700 subjects, a separate validation cohort made up of 120 or so different subjects was used. To predict cytomegalovirus infection status, the study combined high-throughput TCR immunosequencing, statistical association of individual TCRs with disease status, and machine learning. A later analysis re-examined previously published TCR beta repertoires from just over 650 donors and added high-resolution HLA genotyping to investigate patterns of TCR occurrence. The later analysis used no new phenotypic data to find candidate immune exposures, relying instead on TCR beta sequences and their occurrence across donors. In an earlier analysis of 500 to 650 of the donors, high-throughput TCR beta sequencing was used to judge whether each TCR beta V gene segment behaved as functional or pseudogenic. Donor age, sex, ethnicity and CMV serostatus were collected together with the repertoire data. A later genetic analysis took genome-wide SNP genotypes for about three fifths of the 666 donors and used that subset as a discovery cohort. All discovery cohort repertoires had been generated using a single sequencing platform. HLA typing covered class I and class II loci at four-digit resolution. The number of typed donors differed by locus: about 620-640 for A, B, C, DRB1 and DQB1; some 500 for DQA1; 606 for DPA1; and about 450 for DPB1. Because of strong linkage in the cohort, roughly 5 DR-DQ haplotypes were treated as single units for association and clustering. Across some 400 genotyped donors of the cohort, an average of roughly 200,000 unique TCR beta nucleotide sequences per donor were sequenced, and roughly 20% of those sequences were non-productive.

The cohort comprised 666 healthy bone marrow donors. All cohort members were sampled while nominally healthy, although unrecorded immune exposures were likely present. The donor tested CMV seronegative and was one of the 352 seronegative cohort members. Every donor gave a peripheral blood sample, and the peripheral blood mononuclear cells from that sample were used for TCR beta sequencing. Genomic DNA was extracted from the blood cell samples with the Qiagen DNeasy Blood Extraction Kit. Counted from cysteine to phenylalanine, this CDR3 has 13 amino acids. The DNA shown is the 39-base CDR3, in frame from base 1. Trimming at the junction amounts to 0 bases on V and 5 bases on J, and the germline ends lie 7 bases apart. CDR1 and CDR2, per the germline V gene, are LGHNA and YSLEER. To prepare the library, the immunoSEQ multiplex PCR assay was applied. The multiplex PCR relied on a mix of 60 forward primers for TCR Vbeta segments and 13 reverse primers for TCR Jbeta segments. The CDR3 region of rearranged TCR beta genes was amplified from genomic DNA with a multiplex PCR assay. The amplified TCR beta libraries were sequenced on the Illumina HiSeq System as 87-base-pair reads. From the authors' description of their analysis: In a later analysis, roughly 80 million unique TCR beta chains were counted across the roughly 610 repertoires, and roughly 11 million of these chains were shared by at least two donors. Raw reads were error-corrected and collapsed into unique sequences with a nearest-neighbor algorithm that merged closely related sequences to remove PCR and sequencing errors. Alignment of CDR3 sequences to IMGT reference sequences was used to assign V, D and J gene segments. For a sequence to be retained, a match of at least six nucleotides was required to both a V gene segment and a J gene segment. A rearrangement was called productive if the CDR3 had no stop codons and remained in frame with V and J, and every other rearrangement was called non-productive. Following IMGT convention, CDR3 was defined as the stretch from the second conserved V-encoded cysteine up to the conserved J-encoded phenylalanine. The earlier analysis of 450 to 750 of the donors excluded any sequence lacking an unambiguous match to a single V gene segment. In an earlier analysis of several hundred of the donors, a V segment was called functional when productive rearrangements were above 56.7%, and segregating when the standard deviation between donors exceeded 5%. To diagnose cytomegalovirus status from the catalog of TCR beta chain sequences, a statistical classification framework was built. In a later analysis, TCR nucleotide sequences were compared against IMGT/GENE-DB human TR gene sequences so that V and J genes could be assigned. In a later analysis, CDR3 sequences and most-parsimonious VDJ recombination scenarios were assigned using the TCRdist pipeline. In a later analysis, each TCR beta chain was defined by its CDR3 amino acid sequence together with its V-gene family, and reads without a unique V-gene family were excluded. In a later analysis, 450 to 600 highly shared, low-generation-probability nucleotide sequences were removed to address suspected cross-contamination and a sequencing artifact. A later analysis calculated a clonal expansion index for each public chain from normalized within-repertoire ranks of inferred template counts. Generation probabilities in a later analysis came from a VDJ recombination model fitted to out-of-frame rearrangements, and those results were checked against IGoR. In a later analysis, TCR-TCR, TCR-HLA and TCR-CMV co-occurrence was scored with hypergeometric tests, and a repertoire-size bias correction was applied to TCR pairs. In a later analysis, false discovery rates were estimated by permuting HLA or CMV assignments 20 times. In a later analysis, co-occurring TCRs were grouped with DBSCAN, and TCRdist sequence similarity was added when clustering was performed within HLA-allele-positive subsets. For co-occurrence clustering, repertoires with fewer than 30,000 or more than 120,000 public chains were excluded, along with about five repertoires with anomalous nucleotide sharing. In TCRdb, the immuneACCESS table is reduced to in-frame sequences with V and J assigned. These tables do not hold every clone; where another copy was compared, an unresolved V gene accounts for under half, and the others remain unexplained. V, J and clone size are taken as reported in that table, and D and trimming were inferred from the DNA itself. Here the sample has 110,000 or so clones; approximately 14% occur a single time. The ten largest clones take up 0.8% to 0.95% of the sample.

A remark on this clone: The antigen this receptor binds is unknown. It has no much larger one-base neighbor in the sample; base qualities were not kept.

Study-level results and caveats: Because the 87-base-pair reads could not distinguish some IMGT-functional V segments, including TRBV6-2 and TRBV6-3, those segments were excluded. A later analysis found that TCR association rates varied across HLA loci, with DRB1 alleles showing the most associated TCRs and HLA-C alleles the fewest. A further reported finding was that TCR beta sequences accurately predicted the HLA-A and HLA-B alleles for most subjects in the first cohort. According to a later genetic analysis, donors in an Asian-associated ancestry cluster had fewer N-insertions in productive TCRs than the approximately 670-donor mean. Assigning TCR associations to individual alleles was difficult when HLA alleles, especially DR and DQ, strongly co-occurred. In a later analysis, HLA-associated TCR beta chains showed more clonal expansion and lower generation probabilities than non-associated chains that were equally common. According to a later analysis, most CMV-associated TCR beta chains appeared to be HLA-restricted, and the HLA associations seemed to be driven largely by CMV exposure. V-gene and J-gene trimming of TCR beta chains was associated with a missense DCLRE1C variant in a later genetic analysis, and the association was replicated in an independent cohort. Only TCR beta chains were sequenced in this cohort, and the absence of alpha or paired-chain data limited detectable features. Because some donors lacked HLA typing at each locus, the association tests relied only on the typed subset. Correlated functional status among segregating V segments might be attributable to linkage disequilibrium, but an unknown experimental factor could not be ruled out. The sequencing pipeline was judged likely to have produced a cluster of highly shared sequence variants as a technical artifact. A later analysis associated about 17,000 TCR beta sequences with specific HLA alleles at a false discovery rate of 0.05. Presence/absence analyses assumed roughly uniform sequencing depth across donors, an assumption that may not hold. In vitro tests confirmed that three of the cytomegalovirus-associated TCR beta chains recognize cytomegalovirus antigens. Cytomegalovirus status was reported to be diagnosed by the classifier with high specificity and sensitivity in both the original and validation cohorts. Across donors, most TCR sequences were observed very rarely, whereas some public TCRs were present in many individuals. In an earlier analysis of several hundred of the donors, most TCR beta V segments were observed in productive rearrangements about 87% or about 30% of the time, broadly matching IMGT annotations. For the cohort, immune exposure information was limited to CMV serostatus. According to the authors, the approach could potentially be generalized to other disease states and immunological phenotypes. In the study, 164 TCR beta chains were listed as associated with cytomegalovirus. According to a later analysis, parvovirus B19, influenza, CMV and Epstein-Barr virus appeared linked to several top co-occurrence clusters. About 17 rarely observed V segments, including chromosome 9 orphons, were excluded from the earlier analysis of almost 600 of the donors because counts were too low.

This TCR derives from a female donor in good health and CMV-seronegative. The sample consisted of PBMCs. The rearrangement combines TRBV4-3 with TRBJ1-2; no confident D gene assignment can be made. The nucleotide sequence is TGCGCCAGCAGCCAAGATGTCGGGTATGGCTACACCTTC. Its protein product is CASSQDVGYGYTF.